This T cell receptor beta chain emerged from a study of CD8 T cells in Susac syndrome. RNA was extracted with the RNeasy kit, and a quantity of roughly 0.45 to 1 ug was reverse transcribed using random hexamers. MiXCR, run by TCRdb on the immunoSEQ multiplex PCR reads, gives a single entry per CDR3 protein. This table holds under 90,000 distinct CDR3 sequences, approximately 95% found once. The germline V and J ends were trimmed by 5 bases and 0 bases, with 11 bases remaining between them. Germline CDR1 reads MGHRA; CDR2 reads YSYEKL. The CDR3 is 14 amino acids. The sequence derives from a human donor with Susac syndrome. Sample: CD8+ T cells from PBMCs. This sequence joins TRBV4-1 and TRBJ2-7, with D possibly being TRBD1 (6 bases). In DNA, the CDR3 is TGCGCCAGCAGCGATCAGGGGTACTCCTACGAGCAGTACTTC. Its translation: CASSDQGYSYEQYF.